The present TCR beta chain was sequenced within a study of cytomegalovirus exposure and HLA in healthy donors. Findings and limits, study-wide: In a later analysis, the majority of CMV-associated beta chains seemingly showed HLA restriction.

Points on this clone: The target antigen is unknown.

The PCR ran on 60 Vbeta and 13 Jbeta primers. TCRdb's copy holds only in-frame clones and misses some; the assay was immunoSEQ multiplex PCR. The repertoire holds some 120,000 clones, with roughly 80% as singletons. V lost 5 bases, J lost 6 bases, and 20 bases lay in between. This CDR3 has 15 residues. Looked up from germline, CDR1 is SGHDT and CDR2 is YYEEEE. These donors, healthy bone marrow donors, were studied. Donors likely had unrecorded immune exposures despite being nominally healthy when sampled. The rearrangement links TRBV5-6 to TRBJ1-1; no definite D call. This clonotype was sampled from a man between 18 and 35 years old in good health and CMV-seronegative. Sequenced material: PBMCs. For the CDR3, the DNA is TGTGCCAGCAGAGTAGCGAGATCGGGGAGCGCTGAAGCTTTCTTT. Encoded protein: CASRVARSGSAEAFF.